These T cell receptor beta chains were read from a single sample in a study of blood T cells in healthy people across ages. TCRdb reprocessed the 5' RACE reads with MiXCR, giving one entry per CDR3 protein. This table has about 800,000 distinct CDR3 sequences, roughly 64% appearing once. Sequenced input: blood. These receptors were obtained from a man aged 30 to 39 in good health. The CDR3 runs from the conserved cysteine through the conserved F or W. A D gene is named only where the DNA matches it firmly. Part of the rows lack a size; the others show once, few, many or a class for expanded clones.

.	TRBV6-6	.	TRBJ2-3	TGTGCCAGCAGTATGGGGGCTAGCACAGATACGCAGTATTTT	CASSMGASTDTQYF
few	TRBV7-9	.	TRBJ2-7	TGTGCCAGCAGCCCCACCTCCTTTGCCGGGGTCTTGATCTACGAGCAGTACTTC	CASSPTSFAGVLIYEQYF
.	TRBV7-9	TRBD1	TRBJ2-5	TGTGCCAGCAGCCCAGGACAGGGGGATGGAGAGACCCAGTACTTC	CASSPGQGDGETQYF
.	TRBV5-1	.	TRBJ2-1	TGCGCCAGCAGCTTGGCCTACGGGAATGAGCAGTTCTTC	CASSLAYGNEQFF
.	TRBV27	.	TRBJ1-1	TGTGCCAGCAGTAACAGGGAGAGGGCTGAAGCTTTCTTT	CASSNRERAEAFF
few	TRBV7-2	.	TRBJ2-7	TGTGCCAGCAGCCCGGACGCGTCCATTTCCTACGAGCAGTACTTC	CASSPDASISYEQYF
.	TRBV14	.	TRBJ2-1	TGTGCCAGCAGCCAAAGAGGGGGGCGGGGCAATGAGCAGTTCTTC	CASSQRGGRGNEQFF
.	TRBV12-3/TRBV12-4	.	TRBJ2-1	TGTGCCAGCAGCCCGACTAGTATCTTCAATGAGCAGTTCTTC	CASSPTSIFNEQFF
.	TRBV6-2/TRBV6-3	.	TRBJ2-5	TGTGCCAGCACTTCAGGACAACAGGGGACCCAGTACTTC	CASTSGQQGTQYF
few	TRBV7-2	.	TRBJ2-1	TGTGCCAGCAGCTTAGTACCCGTCATTGAGCAGTTCTTC	CASSLVPVIEQFF
.	TRBV7-2	.	TRBJ1-2	TGTGCTAGCAGCTTAGGGCAGGTGGTGAGGCGTGGCTACACCTTC	CASSLGQVVRRGYTF
.	TRBV28	TRBD1	TRBJ2-2	TGTGCCAGCAGAAATCGGGGACAGACCCTGAACACCGGGGAGCTGTTTTTT	CASRNRGQTLNTGELFF
.	TRBV5-5	.	TRBJ2-7	TGTGCCAGCAGCGCTTCCGGGACGGGTAACTACGAGCAGTACTTC	CASSASGTGNYEQYF
few	TRBV7-2	TRBD2	TRBJ2-1	TGTGCCAGCAGTAGGGAGGGCCTCTACAATGAGCAGTTCTTC	CASSREGLYNEQFF
.	TRBV7-3	.	TRBJ2-7	TGTGCCAGCAGCTTAAATCCGGGATACGAGCAGTACTTC	CASSLNPGYEQYF
.	TRBV5-1	TRBD1	TRBJ1-5	TGCGCCAGCAGCACAGGGACAGGGGAACAGCCCCAGCATTTT	CASSTGTGEQPQHF
.	TRBV28	TRBD2	TRBJ2-5	TGTGCCAGCACCGTGCCTAGCGGGAGTGAGACCCAGTACTTC	CASTVPSGSETQYF
.	TRBV2	.	TRBJ2-3	TGTGCCAGCAGAGAGAGTAGCGCCCAAGATACGCAGTATTTT	CASRESSAQDTQYF
few	TRBV3-1	.	TRBJ1-2	TGTGCCAGCAGCCAGGGGGCCAGTTGGTATGGCTACACCTTC	CASSQGASWYGYTF
.	TRBV3-1	TRBD2	TRBJ2-7	TGTGCCAGCAGCCCGAACGGGGGGGGCTACGAGCAGTACTTC	CASSPNGGGYEQYF
.	TRBV5-1	TRBD1	TRBJ2-7	TGCGCCAGCAGCGGGGGGACAGGAGACGAGCAGTACTTC	CASSGGTGDEQYF
.	TRBV9	TRBD1	TRBJ2-5	TGTGCCAGCAGCGCCCGACAGGGACAAGAGACCCAGTACTTC	CASSARQGQETQYF
.	TRBV5-1	.	TRBJ2-1	TGCGCCAGCAGCTCAGGTTGGGGGGTGCTCAACAATGAGCAGTTCTTC	CASSSGWGVLNNEQFF
.	TRBV12-3/TRBV12-4	.	TRBJ2-2	TGTGCCAGCAGTTCTGACGGATCGAACACCGGGGAGCTGTTTTTT	CASSSDGSNTGELFF
.	TRBV7-2	TRBD2	TRBJ2-4	TGTGCCAGCAGCCCACAGACTAGCGGGGGACGTATAGCCAAAAACATTCAGTACTTC	CASSPQTSGGRIAKNIQYF
once	TRBV7-2	.	TRBJ1-1	TGTGCCAGCAGCTTCCTTGGGACCCTGAACACTGAAGCTTTCTTT	CASSFLGTLNTEAFF
.	TRBV13	TRBD2	TRBJ2-7	TGTGCCAGCAGCGGGGGACTAGCCCCCGACTCCTACGAGCAGTACTTC	CASSGGLAPDSYEQYF
.	TRBV4-3	.	TRBJ2-7	TGCGCCAGCAGCCAAGATCCGGGGACCGTATACGAGCAGTACTTC	CASSQDPGTVYEQYF
.	TRBV7-9	.	TRBJ2-7	TGTGCCAGCAGCTTAGACCTGTCCACCTACGAGCAGTACTTC	CASSLDLSTYEQYF
.	TRBV24-1	.	TRBJ2-5	TGTGCCACCAGTGACTCCGGCAGGTCCCAAGAGACCCAGTACTTC	CATSDSGRSQETQYF